The text below deals with one T cell receptor beta chain. Antigen unknown. Patients with ophthalmopathy all had a Clinical Activity Score of at least 3, a NOSPECS grade of at least 4 and duration under 3 months. Lactation, pregnancy, other autoimmune disease or uncontrolled infection led to exclusion of patients. This entry comes from a study of T cells in Graves' hyperthyroidism and ophthalmopathy. General observations from the study: Most thyroid-expanded clonotypes above 0.001 were also found in blood.

This CDR3 is 16 amino acids long. Germline V gene data show CDR1 as SQVTM and CDR2 as ANQGSEA. V was clipped by 4 bases and J by 0 bases, with 17 bases between them. Authors of the study amplified TCR beta CDR3 regions from RNA transcripts. The HTBI set primed first-round TCR CDR3 RT-PCR. TCRdb re-called the multiplex PCR reads with MiXCR, one entry per CDR3 protein. The table has some 490,000 distinct CDR3 sequences, under 25% seen once. The genes are TRBV29-1 and TRBJ2-3, with D tentatively TRBD1 (6 bases). Material: blood. The TCR comes from a woman in her sixties or seventies with Graves' ophthalmopathy. CDR3 sequence: CSVGRAPGTSTDTQYF. The CDR3, as DNA: TGCAGCGTTGGCCGCGCTCCCGGGACAAGCACAGATACGCAGTATTTT.